What follows are 21 T cell receptor beta chains derived from one specimen sequenced in a study of somatic mutations in cytotoxic T cells in rheumatoid arthritis. Method: immunoSEQ multiplex PCR; TCRdb's copy keeps in-frame clones and lacks some. This repertoire shows 6,000 or so clones, approximately 75% found once; its top ten account for 30%. The specimen was CD8+ T cells sorted from blood, collected at a follow-up visit. The source is a woman in her 70s with rheumatoid arthritis.

The chain has TRBV7-9 and TRBJ2-3; the D gene is possibly TRBD2 (5 bases). Germline V gives CDR1 SEHNR, CDR2 FQNEAQ (reference sequence). V lost 6 bases, J lost 5 bases, and 15 bases lay in between. The CDR3 sequence is 14 residues long. The CDR3 sequence: CASSTEGGLDTQYF. The CDR3, as DNA: TGTGCCAGCAGTACCGAGGGCGGGTTAGATACGCAGTATTTT.

The genes are TRBV7-6 and TRBJ1-5, with TRBD1 identical over 11 bases. This CDR3 has 20 amino acids. V shed 1 base, J shed 0 bases, and the junction held 11 bases outside the gene matches. Germline CDR1 SGHVS, CDR2 FNYEAQ. The CDR3 loop reads CASSLEGTGGGFDSNQPQHF. The CDR3 coding sequence is TGTGCCAGCAGCTTAGAGGGGACAGGGGGTGGCTTCGATAGCAATCAGCCCCAGCATTTT.

This rearrangement joins TRBV5-4 to TRBJ1-5, with D tentatively TRBD1 (6 bases). CDR3 length: 16 residues. Looked up from germline, CDR1 is SGHNT and CDR2 is YYREEE (reference sequence). Trimming stripped 4 bases from V and 5 bases from J, with 19 bases between. The CDR3 DNA follows: TGTGCCAGCAGCCAGAGCGGAGGGGGGACCCATCAGCCCCAGCATTTT. Translation: CASSQSGGGTHQPQHF. The full variable domain, its missing parts supplied by reference TRBV5-4 and TRBJ1-5, is ETGVTQSPTHLIKTRGQQVTLRCSSQSGHNTVSWYQQALGQGPQFIFQYYREEENGRGNFPPRFSGLQFPNYSSELNVNALELDDSALYLCASSQSGGGTHQPQHFGDGTRLSIL.

The J gene is TRBJ2-1, the V gene TRBV28; D is ambiguous. The CDR3 extends over 16 amino acids. Germline V gives CDR1 MDHEN, CDR2 SYDVKM. Trimming stripped 3 bases from V and 1 base from J, with 13 bases between. DNA for the CDR3: TGTGCCAGCAGTTTCGTTGGTCTGGGATCCTACAATGAGCAGTTCTTC. Translation gives CASSFVGLGSYNEQFF. Drawing the rest from reference TRBV28 and TRBJ2-1, the complete variable domain is DVKVTQSSRYLVKRTGEKVFLECVQDMDHENMFWYRQDPGLGLRLIYFSYDVKMKEKGDIPEGYSVSREKKERFSLILESASTNQTSMYLCASSFVGLGSYNEQFFGPGTRLTVL.

The chain employs TRBV6-1 and TRBJ2-1, with D uncertain. Trimming shortened V by 3 bases and J by 4 bases, and 10 bases separated the two germline ends. Germline lookup yields CDR1 MNHNS and CDR2 SASEGT. The length of the CDR3 is 14 residues. CDR3 DNA sequence: TGTGCCAGCAGTGATCTGGTCAGTTACAATGAGCAGTTCTTC. This translates into CASSDLVSYNEQFF.

The chain uses TRBV11-1 and TRBJ2-6, with no clear D. The CDR3 consists of 15 residues. Between the trimmed V and J ends, which lost 5 bases and 0 bases, there was a span of 8 bases. Germline loops: CDR1 SGHAT, CDR2 FQDESV (reference sequence). The chain's CDR3 is CASSQSSSGANVLTF. CDR3 nucleotide sequence: TGTGCCAGCAGCCAGAGTAGCTCTGGGGCCAACGTCCTGACTTTC.

The chain carries TRBV29-1 and TRBJ1-2, with D maybe TRBD1 (6 bases). Per the germline V gene, CDR1 is SQVTM and CDR2 is ANQGSEA. This CDR3 spans 13 amino acids. V was cut by 6 bases and J by 7 bases, with 18 bases left in between. Written as DNA, the CDR3 is TGCAGCGTAGTACAGGGCAGTCCTATTGGCTACACCTTC. It is translated as CSVVQGSPIGYTF. Combining the CDR3 with reference TRBV29-1 and TRBJ1-2 gives the whole variable domain SAVISQKPSRDICQRGTSLTIQCQVDSQVTMMFWYRQQPGQSLTLIATANQGSEATYESGFVIDKFPISRPNLTFSTLTVSNMSPEDSSIYLCSVVQGSPIGYTFGSGTRLTVV.

In its sample, this clone was seen once. The V and J genes are TRBV9 and TRBJ2-1; D possibly corresponds to TRBD1 (7 bases). CDR3 length equals 17 residues. Germline CDR1 SGDLS, CDR2 YYNGEE. V lost 0 bases and J lost 8, with 21 bases in between. The CDR3 region is CASSVARRGQGYHEQFF. In DNA form, the CDR3 reads TGTGCCAGCAGCGTAGCTCGGAGGGGGCAAGGATACCATGAGCAGTTCTTC.

V is TRBV6-5 and J is TRBJ1-5; D is ambiguous. The length of the CDR3 is 16 residues. V was pared by 4 bases and J by 2 bases, with 15 bases between. CDR1 MNHEY and CDR2 SVGAGI come from the germline V gene. CDR3 in amino acids: CASSSGSGVGNQPQHF. The DNA of the CDR3 is TGTGCCAGCAGTTCTGGATCTGGGGTTGGCAATCAGCCCCAGCATTTT.

The rearrangement joins TRBV4-1 to TRBJ2-7; 12 bases fit TRBD2. Germline trimming cut 3 bases from V and 2 bases from J; bases unmatched to any gene: 2. The germline V gene has CDR1 MGHRA and CDR2 YSYEKL. This CDR3 has 15 amino acids. Here the CDR3 reads CASSHRLAGAYEQYF. CDR3 DNA: TGCGCCAGCAGCCATAGACTAGCGGGAGCCTACGAGCAGTACTTC.

The chain joins TRBV11-2 to TRBJ2-5; D is unclear. The CDR3 is made up of 12 amino acids. V was pared by 5 bases and J by 5 bases, with 9 bases between. CDR1 and CDR2 from the germline V gene are SGHAT and FQNNGV. This CDR3 reads CASSLVGETQYF. CDR3 DNA sequence: TGTGCCAGCAGCCTCGTTGGGGAGACCCAGTACTTC.

The chain carries TRBV29-1 and TRBJ2-7; weak D call: TRBD1 (6 bases). The CDR3 extends over 13 amino acids. The V end lost 3 bases, the J end lost 5 bases, and 14 bases lay between the germline ends. Germline-derived CDR1 and CDR2 are SQVTM and ANQGSEA. The CDR3 sequence: CSVEARGSDEQYF. In DNA form, the CDR3 reads TGCAGCGTTGAGGCGAGGGGGTCGGACGAGCAGTACTTC.

V and J are TRBV27 and TRBJ2-1; 7 bases align to TRBD2. With V trimmed by 5 bases and J by 6 bases, 7 bases remained unmatched. The germline CDR1 and CDR2 sequences are MNHEY and SMNVEV (reference sequence). There are 14 residues in the CDR3. The CDR3 region is CASSITGLPNEQFF. CDR3 sequence (DNA): TGTGCCAGCAGTATAACGGGACTACCCAATGAGCAGTTCTTC.

The rearrangement joins TRBV28 to TRBJ2-3, with 7 positions matching TRBD1. Germline V gene sequence: CDR1 MDHEN, CDR2 SYDVKM. V shed 5 bases, J shed 0 bases, and the junction held 5 bases outside the gene matches. The CDR3 has 15 residues. DNA of the CDR3: TGTGCCAGCAGTCCGGGACAGACTAGCACAGATACGCAGTATTTT. It encodes CASSPGQTSTDTQYF.

The gene calls are TRBV10-2 and TRBJ2-2; 8 positions match TRBD1. After removal of 8 bases from V and 4 bases from J, the junction contained 3 bases not matched to a gene. Germline V gene sequence: CDR1 WSHSY, CDR2 SAAADI. The CDR3 is 13 residues long. Here the CDR3 reads CASGQGFTGELFF. The CDR3 DNA reads TGCGCCAGCGGACAGGGTTTCACCGGGGAGCTGTTTTTT.

This clone is a singleton in its sample. This rearrangement joins TRBV7-6 to TRBJ2-1; a possible D gene is TRBD2 (6 bases). From germline, CDR1 is SGHVS and CDR2 FNYEAQ. V was shortened by 5 bases and J by 2 bases, with 13 bases between the two germline ends. The CDR3 consists of 15 residues. CDR3 region: CASSPTGGTYNEQFF. For the CDR3, the DNA is TGTGCCAGCAGCCCCACCGGGGGAACCTACAATGAGCAGTTCTTC.

The chain links TRBV7-3 to TRBJ2-1; 11 bases fit TRBD2. The CDR3 runs 15 residues. Germline values: CDR1 SGHTA, CDR2 FQGTGA. V lost 2 bases, J lost 7 bases, and 4 bases stayed unmatched. The CDR3 region has the DNA TGTGCCAGCAGCTTATTCATAGCGGGAGGGAATGAGCAGTTCTTC. Protein: CASSLFIAGGNEQFF.

This clone was found a few times. The chain is built from TRBV18 and TRBJ2-7; no definite D call. This CDR3 comprises 16 residues. The V end lost 0 bases, the J end lost 7 bases, and 19 bases lay between the germline ends. Germline CDR1 is KGHSH and CDR2 is LQKENI. The CDR3 sequence: CASSPPRVSPRLEQYF. DNA of the CDR3: TGTGCCAGCTCACCACCGCGAGTATCCCCCAGGTTGGAGCAGTACTTC.

The J gene is TRBJ2-1, the V gene TRBV27; D is undetermined. V was trimmed by 3 bases and J by 6 bases, leaving 9 bases between them. The CDR3 is made up of 13 amino acids. Germline values: CDR1 MNHEY, CDR2 SMNVEV (reference sequence). This CDR3 reads CASSLLRFNEQFF. The CDR3 DNA reads TGTGCCAGCAGTTTGTTGCGGTTCAATGAGCAGTTCTTC.

The genes are TRBV11-2 and TRBJ2-1; D possibly corresponds to TRBD2 (6 bases). The CDR3 sequence is 16 residues long. Between the trimmed V and J ends, which lost 5 bases and 6 bases, there was a span of 20 bases. Germline values: CDR1 SGHAT, CDR2 FQNNGV. The CDR3 nucleotides are TGTGCCAGCAGCCGCCTTAGCGGAAGCAGGCCCAATGAGCAGTTCTTC. Its translation is CASSRLSGSRPNEQFF.

The genes are TRBV5-4 and TRBJ2-7; 7 bases agree with TRBD2. The J segment lost 3 bases and the V segment lost 0 bases, leaving 3 bases of the junction unmatched. The CDR3 is made up of 14 amino acids. Germline V lookup: CDR1 SGHNT, CDR2 YYREEE (reference sequence). Here the CDR3 DNA reads TGTGCCAGCAGCTTGGCGGGAGGAGGCTACGAGCAGTACTTC. Translated, it gives CASSLAGGGYEQYF.